This T cell receptor (beta chain) was profiled in a study of blood T cell repertoires in COVID-19. Assay used: immunoSEQ multiplex PCR; TCRdb lists only in-frame clones, some missing. Counted here are some 380,000 clones, 81% occurring once; the ten biggest clones make up under 1.2%. The germline CDR1 and CDR2 sequences are SGHDT and YYEEEE. V was pared by 7 bases and J by 2 bases, with 9 bases of the junction left unmatched. This CDR3 contains 15 residues. Specimen: peripheral blood. The rearrangement uses TRBV5-6 and TRBJ2-1; 7 bases match TRBD2. The sequence was obtained from a human donor with acute or convalescent COVID-19. The donor label of this sample is uncertain. Written as DNA, the CDR3 is TGTGCCAGCGGCCGATCGGGACTAACCTACAATGAGCAGTTCTTC. It yields the protein CASGRSGLTYNEQFF.